This T cell receptor (beta chain) came from a study of T cells in Graves' hyperthyroidism and ophthalmopathy. This clonotype was detected many times. What it binds is not known. With 4 bases clipped from V and 6 bases from J, the junction kept 6 bases outside the gene matches. The CDR3 covers 15 residues. CDR1 MDHEN and CDR2 SYDVKM come from the germline V gene. Researchers amplified the TCR beta CDR3 regions from RNA transcripts. HTBI primers were used for first-round RT-PCR of the TCR CDR3. TCRdb re-analysed the multiplex PCR reads in MiXCR, keeping a single row per CDR3 protein. The sample has around 350,000 distinct CDR3 sequences, about 18% seen once. Study-level points and caveats: Ophthalmopathy, as predicted by the model, came a median 6.5 months after the prediction.

The study left out patients who had uncontrolled infection, other autoimmune disease, pregnancy or lactation. Sequencing input: blood. The sequence derives from a woman aged 30 to 39 with Graves' hyperthyroidism that later progressed to Graves' ophthalmopathy. V and J are TRBV28 and TRBJ2-1; 10 nucleotides agree with TRBD2. CDR3 loop: CASSSSGGARNEQFF. The CDR3 DNA is TGTGCCAGCAGTTCCAGCGGGGGGGCCCGCAATGAGCAGTTCTTC. The variable domain in full, completed from reference TRBV28 and TRBJ2-1, reads DVKVTQSSRYLVKRTGEKVFLECVQDMDHENMFWYRQDPGLGLRLIYFSYDVKMKEKGDIPEGYSVSREKKERFSLILESASTNQTSMYLCASSSSGGARNEQFFGPGTRLTVL.